This record concerns one T cell receptor beta chain sequence. Produced via immunoSEQ multiplex PCR; TCRdb's table is partial and in-frame only. The table shows 650,000 to 800,000 clones, with around 77% occurring only once. These data originate in a study of shared clonotypes between healthy human individuals. Study-wide background: CD8 memory received one plate per donor, CD8 naive two, CD4 memory three and CD4 naive three.

CD45RA+ naive and CD45RA-negative memory subsets were separated from CD4+ cells. Losses at the gene ends were 4 bases for V and 1 base for J; bases not matched to a gene: 10. Germline V gene data show CDR1 as MGHRA and CDR2 as YSYEKL. CDR3 length: 17 amino acids. The clonotype was recovered from a woman aged 25-40 years in good health. The specimen was memory CD4+ T cells sorted from blood. Documented subset: CD45RA-negative fraction. V usage is TRBV4-1 and J usage is TRBJ1-2; 9 bases fit TRBD1. This CDR3 is CASSPTYGTGLNYGYTF. The CDR3 DNA reads as TGCGCCAGCAGCCCCACTTACGGGACAGGGCTTAACTATGGCTACACCTTC.